The subject of this entry is one T cell receptor beta chain. No antigen is known for it. No qualities accompany the bases; no much larger clone lies one base away. Deletion took 3 bases off V and 4 bases off J, with a span of 16 bases between the germline ends. The germline V gene gives CDR1 as MDHEN and CDR2 as SYDVKM. The CDR3 covers 15 residues, taking in both the cysteine and the phenylalanine. The retained sequence is limited to the CDR3, 45 bases, with the frame set at the first base. This record belongs to a study of blood T cells in healthy people across ages (dated by TCRdb to 2014 to 2015). For context, the study as a whole: Template switching captured roughly one uniquely barcoded TCR beta cDNA molecule per two T cells in model experiments. Two additional independent replicas of 1 million unique cDNA reads from the same blood draw were analyzed for two donors (one aged 18 to 30 and one aged 80 or older). Donors of different ages were randomly distributed across sequencing lanes to avoid experimental bias. The donors were split into four age groups: young (average 16 years), middle-aged (roughly 39), aged (approximately 60) and long-lived (roughly 88). Age-related changes in TCR beta repertoire diversity were measured in the study by deep sequencing normalized with unique cDNA molecular identifiers.

Systemically healthy Caucasian individuals from Russia, around 39 in total and aged about 6 to 100 years, were included as donors. Each donor gave around 9 milliliters of peripheral blood, collected into EDTA-treated Vacutainer tubes. Ficoll-Paque density-gradient centrifugation was used to isolate PBMCs, with at least 6.5 million obtained per sample. Trizol reagent was used to extract total RNA from the PBMCs, yielding at least 6 micrograms per sample. Naive CD45RAhigh/CD27high T cell percentages were measured by flow cytometry on a PBMC aliquot from every donor. Library construction relied on 5' RACE. The listed sequencing device is Illumina HiSeq 2500. A second PCR of about 6 to 11 cycles was run with a J-beta primer mix and a sample-barcoded 5' primer. A unique molecular identifier was introduced onto each TCR beta cDNA molecule by a template-switch 5' adaptor carrying 12 random nucleotides. At least 2.5 million CDR3-containing paired-end reads were obtained from each sample. The Mint cDNA synthesis kit, primed by a TRBC-specific oligonucleotide, was used to synthesize first-strand cDNA from all RNA. All cDNA was treated with uracil-DNA glycosylase and then went through a first 18-cycle PCR with the universal primers M1SS and BC2_uni_R. Per the original workflow: For normalization, 1 million high-quality reads, each with a distinct molecular identifier, were randomly selected from each sample. Instead of being binned into consensus sequences, reads that shared molecular identifiers were thrown out. MiTCR, with a Q25 quality threshold and the strictest error-elimination algorithm, was used for CDR3 identification, clonotype clustering and error correction. A nonparametric unseen species model with Euler transformation was used to estimate lower-bound total TCR beta diversity. Using fastp at Q25 and MiXCR, TCRdb reprocessed the public reads and kept productive beta chains. Every distinct CDR3 protein forms one entry, paired with its most common genes and DNA. The V and J calls shown here were made by TCRdb, not taken from the authors' results. The sample table contains about 1,400,000 distinct CDR3 sequences; only one count was recorded for about 40% of them. The ten top clones hold 7.9% of the sample.

Study-level results and caveats: Estimates of total diversity based on one million sequenced T cells were considered lower bounds and underestimates. As age increased, observed TCR beta diversity per million T cells dropped in a roughly linear way, and a significant reduction was already evident by age 40. Bulk unsorted PBMC profiling prevented conclusive comparison of naive and antigen-experienced compartments. Observed TCR beta diversity correlated strongly with the percentage of naive T cells measured by flow cytometry. The long-lived group showed more naive CD4+ T cells, fewer expanded clones and increased TCR diversity than the aged group, suggesting age selection. Because the CMV infection status of the donors was unknown, age-related changes in expanded clonotypes may potentially have been confounded.

Sequenced material: blood. This receptor chain uses TRBV28 and TRBJ2-7; there is no confident call for the D gene. This TCR came from a woman under 30 in good health. In nucleotides, the sequence is TGTGCCAGCAGTTTGACCCGAGACTTACAATACGAGCAGTACTTC. This codes for CASSLTRDLQYEQYF. The CDR3 plus the reference TRBV28 and TRBJ2-7 genes for the other parts give the full variable domain: DVKVTQSSRYLVKRTGEKVFLECVQDMDHENMFWYRQDPGLGLRLIYFSYDVKMKEKGDIPEGYSVSREKKERFSLILESASTNQTSMYLCASSLTRDLQYEQYFGPGTRLTVT.